This entry lists 19 T cell receptor beta chains sequenced from one sample in a study of Graves' ophthalmopathy and Graves' hyperthyroidism. Amplified material comprised TCR beta CDR3 regions derived from RNA transcripts. HTBI primers served in a first-round RT-PCR, which a second-round multiplex PCR followed. One entry per CDR3 protein results from TCRdb running MiXCR on the multiplex PCR reads. This sample has 210,000 or so distinct CDR3 sequences, with approximately 29% found just once. Sequencing was done on a sample of peripheral blood. The source is a man aged 50-60 years with Graves' ophthalmopathy.

This clonotype was recorded many times. V usage is TRBV28 and J usage is TRBJ1-5, with no clear D. V was cut by 3 bases and J by 10 bases, with 10 bases left in between. Germline-derived CDR1 and CDR2 are MDHEN and SYDVKM. This CDR3 comprises 12 residues. The CDR3 DNA sequence: TGTGCCAGCAGTTTTAGGGAGACCCCCCAGCATTTT. Translated: CASSFRETPQHF.

This clonotype was seen many times. The chain joins TRBV6-5 to TRBJ2-7; 13 positions match TRBD2. Germline assignment: CDR1 MNHEY and CDR2 SVGAGI. The CDR3 has 18 residues. Trimming took 4 bases from V and 2 from J; bases not matched to a gene: 11. The CDR3: CASSFLTSGRLGTYEQYF. The CDR3 coding sequence is TGTGCCAGCAGTTTCCTGACTAGCGGGAGGTTAGGGACCTACGAGCAGTACTTC.

V and J are TRBV5-1 and TRBJ1-2; D remains ambiguous. This CDR3 has 15 amino acids. The germline V gene has CDR1 SGHRS and CDR2 YFSETQ. Between the trimmed V and J ends, which lost 5 bases and 4 bases, there was a span of 18 bases. In DNA form, the CDR3 reads TGCGCCAGCAGAGCCCAGCACGGGCCGGCCTATGGCTACACCTTC. Encoded protein: CASRAQHGPAYGYTF.

This clonotype was found many times. This rearrangement joins TRBV7-9 to TRBJ1-2, with D perhaps matching TRBD1 (6 bases). The germline CDR1 and CDR2 sequences are SEHNR and FQNEAQ (reference sequence). This CDR3 spans 14 amino acids. The ends were cut back, 1 base at V and 5 bases at J, with 11 bases in the middle. The CDR3 DNA follows: TGTGCCAGCAGCTTAGATGGACAGCCGTATGGCTACACCTTC. Its translation: CASSLDGQPYGYTF.

This clonotype was observed many times. The J gene is TRBJ2-2, the V gene TRBV7-3; D remains unclear. The germline V gene encodes CDR1 SGHTA and CDR2 FQGTGA. The CDR3 has 12 amino acids. V was shortened by 1 base and J by 7 bases, with 4 bases between the two germline ends. The CDR3 region has the DNA TGTGCCAGCAGCTTAATGGGCGGGGAGCTGTTTTTT. Its translation is CASSLMGGELFF.

This chain links TRBV28 with TRBJ2-7; D may be TRBD1 (6 bases). Trimming removed 3 bases from V and 5 bases from J, with 8 bases in between. This CDR3 has 12 residues. Looked up from germline, CDR1 is MDHEN and CDR2 is SYDVKM. CDR3 residues: CASSFNRDEQYF. CDR3 in DNA: TGTGCCAGCAGTTTCAACAGGGACGAGCAGTACTTC.

The CDR3 sequence: CASSYQGAGYGYTF. DNA for the CDR3: TGTGCCAGCAGTTATCAGGGGGCTGGCTATGGCTACACCTTC. J is TRBJ1-2 and V is TRBV6-5, with 8 bases aligning to TRBD1. V dropped 3 bases and J dropped 4; count of bases not matched to a gene: 4. The V gene's germline CDR1 is MNHEY and CDR2 SVGAGI. The CDR3 covers 14 residues.

This clonotype was counted many times. The V gene is TRBV19, the J gene TRBJ1-5; a possible D gene is TRBD1 (6 bases). The CDR3 is made up of 13 amino acids. V was cut by 6 bases and J by 7 bases, with 13 bases left in between. Germline V gene data show CDR1 as LNHDA and CDR2 as SQIVND (reference sequence). CDR3 bases: TGTGCCAGTAGGGACGGCGGGGGCCAGCCCCAGCATTTT. This sequence encodes CASRDGGGQPQHF.

This clonotype was counted ten times or more. V gene TRBV12-3 or TRBV12-4 combines with J gene TRBJ2-3, with 8 positions matching TRBD2. CDR3 length: 15 residues. Trimming removed 4 bases from V and 2 bases from J; junction bases left unmatched: 5. CDR3 protein: CASSSLAEDTDTQYF. CDR3 DNA: TGTGCCAGCAGTTCACTAGCGGAAGACACAGATACGCAGTATTTT.

This clonotype was seen many times. This chain connects TRBV20-1 to TRBJ2-7, with D possibly being TRBD1 or TRBD2 (5 bases each). The V gene's germline CDR1 is DFQATT and CDR2 SNEGSKA (reference sequence). The V end was cut by 0 bases, the J end by 3 bases, with 18 bases between. The CDR3 consists of 16 residues. The CDR3 sequence: CSARDWGPGNGYEQYF. DNA of the CDR3: TGCAGTGCTAGAGATTGGGGCCCGGGGAATGGCTACGAGCAGTACTTC.

This clonotype was observed at least ten times. This chain joins TRBV27 and TRBJ2-6, with 9 bases fitting TRBD2. Germline-derived CDR1 and CDR2 are MNHEY and SMNVEV (reference sequence). This CDR3 has 16 residues. V shed 7 bases, J shed 3 bases, and the junction held 7 bases outside the gene matches. The CDR3, as DNA: TGTGCCAGCATGGGCGGGAGGGCCGGTGGGGCCAACGTCCTGACTTTC. Its translation: CASMGGRAGGANVLTF.

This clonotype was seen ten or more times. This chain links TRBV12-3 or TRBV12-4 with TRBJ1-1; 8 positions match TRBD1. The CDR3 length is 14 residues. Losses at the gene ends were 7 bases for V and 2 bases for J; bases not matched to a gene: 6. The DNA for the CDR3 is TGTGCCAGCACCTCGACAGGGGTTAACACTGAAGCTTTCTTT. This codes for CASTSTGVNTEAFF.

This clonotype occurred many times. The rearrangement uses TRBV6-1 and TRBJ2-5; D perhaps matches TRBD2 (5 bases). CDR3 length: 18 amino acids. Germline lookup yields CDR1 MNHNS and CDR2 SASEGT. V shed 9 bases and J shed 7 bases, with 33 bases lying between them. The CDR3 coding sequence is TGTGCCAGGACAAGTTGGTCCTTACTACTGCTAGCCCCTGCGACCCAGTACTTC. Translating it yields CARTSWSLLLLAPATQYF.

The chain uses TRBV27 and TRBJ2-7; TRBD1 agrees at 11 bases. Germline V gene lookup returns CDR1 MNHEY and CDR2 SMNVEV (reference sequence). CDR3 length equals 16 residues. After removal of 8 bases from V and 3 bases from J, the junction contained 12 bases not matched to a gene. The DNA for the CDR3 is TGTGCCAGCTCACCCAAGGAGGGGACAGGGGGCTACGAGCAGTACTTC. As protein: CASSPKEGTGGYEQYF.

Ten or more counts support this clonotype. J is TRBJ1-2 and V is TRBV6-1; D is ambiguous. V was trimmed by 1 base and J by 1 base, leaving 16 bases between them. Germline lookup yields CDR1 MNHNS and CDR2 SASEGT. The CDR3 contains 17 residues. CDR3 sequence: CASSEVRVPIFNYGYTF. The CDR3 DNA reads TGTGCCAGCAGTGAAGTTCGGGTCCCAATTTTTAACTATGGCTACACCTTC.

The rearrangement uses TRBV12-3 or TRBV12-4 and TRBJ1-2, with 8 positions matching TRBD1. The J segment lost 7 bases and the V segment lost 4 bases, leaving 5 bases of the junction unmatched. The CDR3 covers 13 residues. CDR3 DNA: TGTGCCAGCAGTTGGACAGGGATTCGTGGCTACACCTTC. Translation gives CASSWTGIRGYTF.

This clonotype has ten or more counts. The rearrangement joins TRBV6-5 to TRBJ2-6; D tentatively fits TRBD1 or TRBD2 (5 bases each). Trimming stripped 2 bases from V and 2 bases from J, with 7 bases between. The germline V gene encodes CDR1 MNHEY and CDR2 SVGAGI. The CDR3 contains 15 residues. The CDR3 loop reads CASSYGGTGANVLTF. The CDR3 bases are TGTGCCAGCAGTTACGGGGGTACTGGGGCCAACGTCCTGACTTTC.

This clonotype was counted at least ten times. The V call is TRBV6-5, the J call TRBJ2-7; unclear D gene. V gave up 3 bases and J gave up 7 bases, with 10 bases separating them. The CDR3 length is 12 residues. Germline V gene lookup returns CDR1 MNHEY and CDR2 SVGAGI. The CDR3 sequence is CASSYRPGEQYF. DNA of the CDR3: TGTGCCAGCAGTTATAGGCCTGGGGAGCAGTACTTC.

This clonotype was seen a handful of times. The chain joins TRBV7-2 to TRBJ2-7; 8 positions match TRBD2. CDR1 and CDR2 (germline): SGHTA, FQGNSA. V lost 5 bases and J lost 1; bases outside the gene matches: 4. The CDR3 consists of 14 residues. DNA of the CDR3: TGTGCCAGCAGCCTCGTAGCGGGGTCCTACGAGCAGTACTTC. Protein sequence: CASSLVAGSYEQYF.